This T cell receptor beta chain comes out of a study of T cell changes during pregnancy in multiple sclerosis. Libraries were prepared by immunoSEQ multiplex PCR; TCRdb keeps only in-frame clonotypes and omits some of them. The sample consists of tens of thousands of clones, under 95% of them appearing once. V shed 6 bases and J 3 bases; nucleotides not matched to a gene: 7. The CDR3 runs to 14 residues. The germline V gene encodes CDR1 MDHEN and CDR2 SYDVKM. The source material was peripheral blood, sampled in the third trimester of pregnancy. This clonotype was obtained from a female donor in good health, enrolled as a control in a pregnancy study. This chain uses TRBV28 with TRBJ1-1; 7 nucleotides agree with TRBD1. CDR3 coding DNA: TGTGCCAGCAGGCGACAGGGTTGGGACACTGAAGCTTTCTTT. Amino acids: CASRRQGWDTEAFF. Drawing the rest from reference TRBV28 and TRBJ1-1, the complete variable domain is DVKVTQSSRYLVKRTGEKVFLECVQDMDHENMFWYRQDPGLGLRLIYFSYDVKMKEKGDIPEGYSVSREKKERFSLILESASTNQTSMYLCASRRQGWDTEAFFGQGTRLTVV.